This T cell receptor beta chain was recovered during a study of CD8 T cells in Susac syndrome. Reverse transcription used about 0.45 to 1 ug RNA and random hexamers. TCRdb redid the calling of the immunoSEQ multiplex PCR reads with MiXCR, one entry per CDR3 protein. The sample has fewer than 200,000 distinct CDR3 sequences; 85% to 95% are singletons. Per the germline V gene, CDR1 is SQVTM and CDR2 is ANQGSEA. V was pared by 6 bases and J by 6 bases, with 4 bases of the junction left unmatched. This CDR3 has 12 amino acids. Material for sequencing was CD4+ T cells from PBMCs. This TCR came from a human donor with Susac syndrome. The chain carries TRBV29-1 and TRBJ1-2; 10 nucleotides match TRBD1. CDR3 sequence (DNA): TGCAGCGTGGGGGGACAGGGGCATGGCTACACCTTC. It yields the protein CSVGGQGHGYTF.